This T cell receptor beta chain was identified during a study of OX40 agonist ivuxolimab in advanced cancers. Study in general: Every patient in dose escalation had hepatocellular carcinoma, melanoma, renal cell or head and neck cancer. Partial responses were observed in three patients, of whom one had hepatocellular carcinoma and two had cutaneous melanoma. Overall study results and limits: Partial responders treated at 0.1-3.0 mg/kg exhibited clonal expansion among the lowest measured.

Patients who had autoimmune disease history or got systemic immunosuppression were left out. The method was immunoSEQ multiplex PCR; TCRdb's version includes in-frame clones alone and lacks a portion of them. The sample lists around 86,000 clones, about 93% seen once, with more than 13% in the top ten. On this clone itself: The antigen remains unidentified.

The CDR3 sequence is 10 residues long. The ends were cut back, 6 bases at V and 6 bases at J, with 9 bases in the middle. The germline gives CDR1 SQVTM, CDR2 ANQGSEA. Sequenced here: CD4+ or CD8+ T cells sorted from blood, sampled in a trial of the OX40 agonist ivuxolimab. The J gene is TRBJ2-7, the V gene TRBV29-1; D may be TRBD2 (5 bases). This receptor was taken from an adult with an advanced solid tumor such as melanoma, head and neck, liver or kidney cancer. The CDR3 DNA sequence: TGCAGCGTGCTCGGAGGCGAGCAGTACTTC. It encodes CSVLGGEQYF.